This is a list of T cell receptor beta chains from one sample in a study of T cell repertoires in cytomegalovirus infection. TCRdb independently ran MiXCR on the reads; one entry per CDR3 protein. The sample has some 940,000 distinct CDR3 sequences; roughly 30% are singletons. These receptors' targets are unknown. The sample was cultured CD8+ T cells from PBMCs, taken from culture after CMV antigen stimulation. These receptor sequences come from a human donor in good health (CMV status not recorded). Some clones in this sample may be carry-over from other donors' samples. Each CDR3 is given with its conserved first and last residue. The D gene is left open where the match is weak.

j_gene,v_gene,d_gene,CDR3aa
TRBJ1-2,TRBV28,NA,CASTSLTRPYGYTF
TRBJ2-2,TRBV6-6,TRBD1,CASSYSGQPTGELFF
TRBJ1-1,TRBV29-1,NA,CSVEAPGLNVFF
TRBJ1-1,TRBV4-1,TRBD1,CASSHPRGGTEAFF
TRBJ1-2,TRBV12-3/TRBV12-4,NA,CASRSTGTPRGGYTF
TRBJ1-1,TRBV7-6,NA,CASSLALTVLVNTEAFF
TRBJ1-1,TRBV19,NA,CASTAIPFGEGLAEAFF
TRBJ1-5,TRBV5-4,NA,CASSLDGALGNQPQHF
TRBJ2-1,TRBV7-4,NA,CASRIQPNEQFF
TRBJ1-6,TRBV10-1,NA,CASSAGTLRSPLHF
TRBJ1-1,TRBV7-4,NA,CASSSQHGAEAFF
TRBJ2-7,TRBV7-6,NA,CASSYRDHEQYF
TRBJ2-5,TRBV10-3,NA,CAISGPLGAGNQETQYF
TRBJ2-1,TRBV7-3,NA,CASSAYRGPYNEQFF
TRBJ2-3,TRBV19,NA,CASSIDSWYTSTDTQYF
TRBJ2-3,TRBV12-3/TRBV12-4,TRBD2,CASSSLAGGLGDTQYF
TRBJ2-5,TRBV15,TRBD2,CATSSSSGPPEETQYF
TRBJ2-2,TRBV11-2,NA,CASILPTGELFF
TRBJ2-2,TRBV6-2/TRBV6-3,TRBD2,CASTLLAGVTNTGELFF
TRBJ1-4,TRBV7-8,NA,CASSLTTDGGEKLFF
TRBJ1-2,TRBV12-3/TRBV12-4,TRBD1,CASWTGTGPYGYTF
TRBJ2-7,TRBV15,NA,CATSRDLAEVDYEQYF
TRBJ1-1,TRBV7-8,NA,CASSLVGSLGMNTEAFF
TRBJ2-3,TRBV27,NA,CASRGSPRPSTDTQYF
TRBJ2-1,TRBV24-1,NA,CATSALGGMNEQFF
TRBJ2-3,TRBV5-1,TRBD2,CASSLISGGLDTQYF
TRBJ1-1,TRBV19,NA,CASSINRRTEAFF
TRBJ1-2,TRBV14,TRBD1,CASSQTLTGLDGYTF
TRBJ2-3,TRBV12-3/TRBV12-4,NA,CASSLSAADTQYF
TRBJ2-2,TRBV7-8,TRBD1,CASIGTGNTGELFF
TRBJ1-5,TRBV15,TRBD1,CATSISDRGIQPQHF
TRBJ2-1,TRBV7-9,NA,CASSPDGNYNEQFF
TRBJ1-4,TRBV6-2/TRBV6-3,NA,CASNENTGGRWVFF
TRBJ2-1,TRBV27,NA,CASTSGQVNEQFF
TRBJ2-1,TRBV7-9,TRBD2,CASSQKLAGSNEQFF
TRBJ2-1,TRBV7-3,TRBD2,CASSFIERGVREQFF
TRBJ2-3,TRBV7-2,TRBD2,CASSLVRGGPPSTDTQYF
TRBJ2-3,TRBV12-3/TRBV12-4,NA,CANRPGGTDTQYF
TRBJ1-5,TRBV27,TRBD1,CASRQGAQPQHF
TRBJ1-4,TRBV2,NA,CASSEVPGDWEKLFF
TRBJ2-1,TRBV12-5,NA,CASGIGSHNEQFF
TRBJ2-7,TRBV27,NA,CASSLQGSYEQYF
TRBJ2-1,TRBV7-6,NA,CASSPPGDRNEQFF
TRBJ1-1,TRBV5-6,NA,CASSLGGPLAGAFF
TRBJ2-5,TRBV20-1,TRBD2,CSARVPGLAAEETQYF
TRBJ1-2,TRBV19,NA,CASSDVTGPYGYTF
TRBJ1-1,TRBV6-2/TRBV6-3,TRBD1,CASSYLRTGTLNTEAFF
TRBJ2-7,TRBV4-1,TRBD2,CASSQTTSGMYEQYF
TRBJ2-5,TRBV7-2,TRBD2,CASSLVPSGGEETQYF
TRBJ2-3,TRBV13,NA,CASSPGLYTDTQYF
TRBJ2-7,TRBV9,TRBD2,CASSVYPGLAGELNEQYF
TRBJ2-7,TRBV3-1,TRBD2,CASSQAGGETLYEQYF
TRBJ1-5,TRBV7-6,NA,CASSLRDQPQHF
TRBJ2-7,TRBV9,NA,CASSVGGRVNEQYF
TRBJ2-5,TRBV7-6,NA,CASSPTQETQYF
TRBJ1-5,TRBV6-2/TRBV6-3,TRBD1,CASSYTGGSNQPQHF
TRBJ1-2,TRBV18,TRBD1,CASSPKGTANDGYTF